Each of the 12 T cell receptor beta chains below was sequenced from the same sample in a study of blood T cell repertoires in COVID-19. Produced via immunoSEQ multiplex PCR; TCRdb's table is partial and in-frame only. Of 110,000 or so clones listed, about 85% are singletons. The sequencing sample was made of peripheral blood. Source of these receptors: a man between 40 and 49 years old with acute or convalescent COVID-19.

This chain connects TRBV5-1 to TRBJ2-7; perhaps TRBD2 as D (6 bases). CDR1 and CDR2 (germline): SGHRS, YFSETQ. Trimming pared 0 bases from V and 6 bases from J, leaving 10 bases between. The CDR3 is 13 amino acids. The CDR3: CASSLAGGVEQYF. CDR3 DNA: TGCGCCAGCAGCTTGGCCGGAGGGGTCGAGCAGTACTTC. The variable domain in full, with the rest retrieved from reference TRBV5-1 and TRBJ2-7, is KAGVTQTPRYLIKTRGQQVTLSCSPISGHRSVSWYQQTPGQGLQFLFEYFSETQRNKGNFPGRFSGRQFSNSRSEMNVSTLELGDSALYLCASSLAGGVEQYFGPGTRLTVT.

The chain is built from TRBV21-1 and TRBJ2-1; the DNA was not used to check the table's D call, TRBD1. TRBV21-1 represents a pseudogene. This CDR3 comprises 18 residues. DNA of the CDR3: TGTGCCAGCAGCCCATTATGTTCAGGACAGGGTCGTATCCATGAGCAGTTCTTC. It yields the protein CASSPLCSGQGRIHEQFF.

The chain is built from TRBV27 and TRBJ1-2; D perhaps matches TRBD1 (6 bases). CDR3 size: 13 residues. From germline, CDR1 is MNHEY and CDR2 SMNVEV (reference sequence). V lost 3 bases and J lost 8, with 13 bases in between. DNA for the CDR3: TGTGCCAGCAGTTTGACAGGTTCGGGCGGCTACACCTTC. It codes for CASSLTGSGGYTF.

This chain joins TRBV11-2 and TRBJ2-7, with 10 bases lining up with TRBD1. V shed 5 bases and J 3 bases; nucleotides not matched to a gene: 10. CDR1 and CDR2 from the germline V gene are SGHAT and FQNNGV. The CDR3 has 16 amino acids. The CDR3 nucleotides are TGTGCCAGCAGCCAAAAAGGACAGGGGGGCTTCTACGAGCAGTACTTC. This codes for CASSQKGQGGFYEQYF.

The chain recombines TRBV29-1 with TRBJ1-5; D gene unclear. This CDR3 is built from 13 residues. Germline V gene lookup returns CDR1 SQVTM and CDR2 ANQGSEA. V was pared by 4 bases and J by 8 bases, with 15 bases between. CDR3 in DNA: TGCAGCGTTGGTCCGACCATAGCTGAGCCCCAGCATTTT. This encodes CSVGPTIAEPQHF.

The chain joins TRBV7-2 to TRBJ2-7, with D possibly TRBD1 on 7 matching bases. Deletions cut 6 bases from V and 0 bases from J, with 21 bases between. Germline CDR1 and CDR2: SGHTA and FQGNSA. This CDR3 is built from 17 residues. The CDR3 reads CASSASGGTGVSYEQYF. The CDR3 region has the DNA TGTGCCAGCAGTGCCTCCGGGGGTACAGGGGTCTCCTACGAGCAGTACTTC.

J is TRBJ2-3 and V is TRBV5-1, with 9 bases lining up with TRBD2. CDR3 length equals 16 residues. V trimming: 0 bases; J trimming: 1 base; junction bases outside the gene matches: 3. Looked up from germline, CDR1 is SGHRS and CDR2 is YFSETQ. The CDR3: CASSLVASGGTDTQYF. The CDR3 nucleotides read TGCGCCAGCAGCTTGGTGGCTAGCGGGGGCACAGATACGCAGTATTTT. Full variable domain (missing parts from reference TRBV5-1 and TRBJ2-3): KAGVTQTPRYLIKTRGQQVTLSCSPISGHRSVSWYQQTPGQGLQFLFEYFSETQRNKGNFPGRFSGRQFSNSRSEMNVSTLELGDSALYLCASSLVASGGTDTQYFGPGTRLTVL.

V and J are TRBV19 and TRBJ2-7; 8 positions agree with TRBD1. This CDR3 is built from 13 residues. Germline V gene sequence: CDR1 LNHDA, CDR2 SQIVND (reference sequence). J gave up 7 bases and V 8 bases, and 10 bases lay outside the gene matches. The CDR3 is CASSGQGTSEQYF. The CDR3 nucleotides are TGTGCCAGTTCCGGACAGGGAACCAGTGAGCAGTACTTC.

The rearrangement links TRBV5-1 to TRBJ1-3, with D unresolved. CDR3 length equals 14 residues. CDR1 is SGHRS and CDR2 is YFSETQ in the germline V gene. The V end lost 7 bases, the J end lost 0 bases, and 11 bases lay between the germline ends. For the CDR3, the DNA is TGCGCCAGCCGAGAGAGTAGCTCTGGAAACACCATATATTTT. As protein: CASRESSSGNTIYF.

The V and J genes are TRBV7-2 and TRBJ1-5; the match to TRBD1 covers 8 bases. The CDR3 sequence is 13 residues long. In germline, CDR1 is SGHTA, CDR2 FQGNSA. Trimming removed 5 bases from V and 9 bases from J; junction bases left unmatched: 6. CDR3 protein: CASSHGQGRPQHF. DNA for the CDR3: TGTGCCAGCAGCCACGGACAGGGACGGCCCCAGCATTTT.

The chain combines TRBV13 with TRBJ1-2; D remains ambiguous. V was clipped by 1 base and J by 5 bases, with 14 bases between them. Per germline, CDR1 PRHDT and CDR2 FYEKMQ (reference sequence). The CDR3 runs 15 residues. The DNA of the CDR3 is TGTGCCAGCAGCTTAGATAAGGGTACGGGATATGGCTACACCTTC. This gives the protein CASSLDKGTGYGYTF.

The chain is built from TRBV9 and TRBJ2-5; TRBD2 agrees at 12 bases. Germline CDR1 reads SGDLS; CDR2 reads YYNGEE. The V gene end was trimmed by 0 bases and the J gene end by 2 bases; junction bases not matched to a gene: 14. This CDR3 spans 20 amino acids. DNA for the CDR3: TGTGCCAGCAGCGTAGTCCCCGAGGCTAGCGGGGGGGCGGGGCAAGAGACCCAGTACTTC. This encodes CASSVVPEASGGAGQETQYF.